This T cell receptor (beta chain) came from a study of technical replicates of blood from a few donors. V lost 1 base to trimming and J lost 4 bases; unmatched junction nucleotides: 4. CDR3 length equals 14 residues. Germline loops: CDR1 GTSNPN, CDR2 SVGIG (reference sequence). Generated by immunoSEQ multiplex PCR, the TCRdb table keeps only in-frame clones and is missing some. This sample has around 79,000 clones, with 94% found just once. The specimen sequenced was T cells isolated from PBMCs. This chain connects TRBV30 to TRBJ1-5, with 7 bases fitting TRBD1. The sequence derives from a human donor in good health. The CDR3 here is CAWSGGQLNQPQHF. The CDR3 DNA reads TGTGCCTGGAGTGGGGGACAGTTGAATCAGCCCCAGCATTTT.